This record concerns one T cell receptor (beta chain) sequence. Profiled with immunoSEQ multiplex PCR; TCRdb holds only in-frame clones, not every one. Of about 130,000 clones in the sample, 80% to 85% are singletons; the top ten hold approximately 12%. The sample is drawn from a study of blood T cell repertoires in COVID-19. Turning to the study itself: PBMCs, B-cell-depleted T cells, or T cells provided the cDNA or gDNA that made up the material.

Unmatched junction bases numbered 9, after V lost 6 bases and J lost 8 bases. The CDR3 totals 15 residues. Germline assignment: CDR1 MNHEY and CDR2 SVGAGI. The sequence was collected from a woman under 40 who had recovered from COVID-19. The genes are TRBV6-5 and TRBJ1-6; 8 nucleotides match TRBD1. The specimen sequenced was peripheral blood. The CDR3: CASRPGDRRDSPLHF. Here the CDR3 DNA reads TGTGCCAGCAGGCCCGGGGACAGGAGGGATTCACCCCTCCACTTT.